Below, 16 T cell receptor beta chains from the same sample are listed, as sequenced in a study of blood T cell repertoires in COVID-19 (dated by TCRdb to 2020 to 2021). Libraries were built with the immunoSEQ multiplex PCR assay. In its TCRdb copy, this immuneACCESS table keeps in-frame sequences only and misses some clones. Where compared with another copy, unresolved V genes explain less than half of these, and the others have no known cause. In all, the sample holds around 21,000 clones, and around 90% of those were seen once. The ten top clones hold over 6% of the sample. The sequenced sample was peripheral blood. The source of these receptors is a woman older than 75 with active COVID-19.

This chain connects TRBV12-3 or TRBV12-4 to TRBJ1-1; 7 bases fit TRBD1. The CDR3 has 11 residues. V lost 7 bases to trimming and J lost 8 bases; unmatched junction nucleotides: 4. The CDR3 sequence: CASIVDREAFF. CDR3 DNA: TGTGCCAGCATAGTGGACAGGGAAGCTTTCTTT.

The chain employs TRBV6-6 and TRBJ1-2; D is perhaps TRBD1 (6 bases). V was trimmed by 6 bases and J by 4 bases, leaving 15 bases between them. The CDR3 length is 14 residues. Germline CDR1 MNHNY, CDR2 SVGAGI (reference sequence). CDR3 sequence: CASSTEGGTYGYTF. DNA for the CDR3: TGTGCCAGCAGCACCGAGGGGGGGACCTATGGCTACACCTTC.

J is TRBJ2-5 and V is TRBV12-5, with TRBD2 matching 8 bases. Looked up from germline, CDR1 is LGHNT and CDR2 is FRNRAP. The junction had 2 bases not matched to a gene; V was cut back by 1 base and J by 4 bases. This CDR3 comprises 14 residues. The CDR3, as DNA: TGTGCTAGTGGTTTGGACGGACTAGCAGAGACCCAGTACTTC. Encoded protein: CASGLDGLAETQYF.

This clone has a handful of counts. Its ends do not fully match the called genes, so a read error is possible. The rearrangement joins TRBV7-7 to TRBJ1-4; 9 nucleotides agree with TRBD1. The CDR3 runs to 17 residues. CDR1 and CDR2 (germline): SSHAT, FNYEAQ (reference sequence). For the CDR3, the DNA is TGTGCTAGCAGCGTCCCGGGACAGGGCTGGGTCGGTGAAAAACTGTTTTTT. It yields the protein CASSVPGQGWVGEKLFF.

This clone was counted only a few times. The genes are TRBV7-3 and TRBJ2-1; TRBD1 matches at 7 bases. CDR1 and CDR2 (germline): SGHTA, FQGTGA. V lost 6 bases to trimming and J lost 3 bases; unmatched junction nucleotides: 8. The CDR3 has 15 residues. The CDR3 here is CASSSGGGFYNEQFF. The CDR3 DNA reads as TGTGCCAGCAGTTCAGGGGGTGGCTTCTACAATGAGCAGTTCTTC.

The rearrangement uses TRBV5-1 and TRBJ2-1; D possibly corresponds to TRBD1 (6 bases). The germline V gene encodes CDR1 SGHRS and CDR2 YFSETQ. Trimming left V 0 bases short and J 0 bases short, with 10 bases between. The CDR3 covers 16 residues. This chain's CDR3 is CASSLGGQSSYNEQFF. In nucleotides, the CDR3 is TGCGCCAGCAGCTTGGGGGGACAAAGCTCCTACAATGAGCAGTTCTTC.

This chain connects TRBV4-3 to TRBJ2-7, with a tentative D call TRBD2 (6 bases). In germline, CDR1 is LGHNA, CDR2 YSLEER. The CDR3 contains 13 residues. Trimming removed 0 bases from V and 4 bases from J, with 7 bases in between. The CDR3 loop is CASSQDRGYEQYF. For the CDR3, the DNA is TGCGCCAGCAGCCAAGATCGGGGGTACGAGCAGTACTTC.

The rearrangement links TRBV19 to TRBJ2-7; 7 bases align to TRBD1. V was pared by 9 bases and J by 3 bases, with 5 bases of the junction left unmatched. CDR1 and CDR2 (germline): LNHDA, SQIVND (reference sequence). The CDR3 length is 12 residues. CDR3 amino acids: CASGDRLYEQYF. The DNA for the CDR3 is TGTGCCAGCGGGGACAGACTCTACGAGCAGTACTTC.

The V and J genes are TRBV7-2 and TRBJ2-3, with D perhaps TRBD1 (6 bases). The CDR3 loop spans 15 amino acids. V lost 5 bases, J lost 4 bases, and 16 bases lay in between. Germline V gene sequence: CDR1 SGHTA, CDR2 FQGNSA. CDR3 protein: CASSPWGLSSDTQYF. The CDR3 nucleotides are TGTGCCAGCAGCCCTTGGGGGCTCTCTTCAGATACGCAGTATTTT.

The chain carries TRBV5-1 and TRBJ2-3; unclear D gene. The length of the CDR3 is 13 residues. Germline V CDR1 and CDR2: SGHRS, YFSETQ. V dropped 0 bases and J dropped 4 bases, with 6 bases sitting between them. This chain's CDR3 is CASSLATADTQYF. The DNA for the CDR3 is TGCGCCAGCAGCTTGGCCACTGCAGATACGCAGTATTTT.

The chain links TRBV9 to TRBJ2-2; TRBD1 matches 8 bases. From germline, CDR1 is SGDLS and CDR2 YYNGEE. The V and J ends lost 3 bases and 4 bases, in that order; junction bases with no gene match: 8. This CDR3 comprises 16 residues. DNA for the CDR3: TGTGCCAGCAGCGAGCAACCTACAGGGGGCACCGGGGAGCTGTTTTTT. It encodes CASSEQPTGGTGELFF.

The chain couples TRBV5-1 to TRBJ2-7; 11 bases agree with TRBD1. V was pared by 4 bases and J by 5 bases, with 5 bases of the junction left unmatched. Germline lookup yields CDR1 SGHRS and CDR2 YFSETQ. This CDR3 is built from 14 residues. The CDR3 DNA is TGCGCCAGCAGCCCCGGACAGGGGGCCCACGAGCAGTACTTC. Its protein is CASSPGQGAHEQYF.

The chain joins TRBV6-5 to TRBJ2-3; the match to TRBD1 covers 9 bases. CDR3 length: 15 residues. V was clipped by 6 bases and J by 4 bases; unmatched bases: 8. Germline loops: CDR1 MNHEY, CDR2 SVGAGI. Here the CDR3 reads CASRPQGARADTQYF. For the CDR3, the DNA is TGTGCCAGCAGACCACAGGGGGCGCGGGCAGATACGCAGTATTTT.

This chain joins TRBV27 and TRBJ2-5; D is uncertain. Trimming left V 3 bases short and J 2 bases short, with 7 bases between. Germline V lookup: CDR1 MNHEY, CDR2 SMNVEV (reference sequence). The CDR3 contains 13 residues. The CDR3 nucleotides read TGTGCCAGCAGTTTTGGCTGGCAAGAGACCCAGTACTTC. It is translated as CASSFGWQETQYF.

In its sample, this clone was seen once. The chain uses TRBV9 and TRBJ2-1, with 13 bases identical to TRBD2. Per the germline V gene, CDR1 is SGDLS and CDR2 is YYNGEE. The CDR3 sequence is 16 residues long. J lost 8 bases, V lost 4 bases, and 9 bases had no gene match. CDR3 amino acids: CASSLGGTSGADEQFF. CDR3 bases: TGTGCCAGCAGCCTGGGCGGGACTAGCGGGGCCGATGAGCAGTTCTTC.

This clone was seen a few times. This chain connects TRBV10-3 to TRBJ1-3; D is ambiguous. Looked up from germline, CDR1 is ENHRY and CDR2 is SYGVKD. V was pared by 4 bases and J by 0 bases, with 10 bases between. This CDR3 has 15 residues. The CDR3 loop reads CAISVTRDSGNTIYF. The CDR3 nucleotides read TGTGCCATCAGTGTGACGAGGGACTCTGGAAACACCATATATTTT.